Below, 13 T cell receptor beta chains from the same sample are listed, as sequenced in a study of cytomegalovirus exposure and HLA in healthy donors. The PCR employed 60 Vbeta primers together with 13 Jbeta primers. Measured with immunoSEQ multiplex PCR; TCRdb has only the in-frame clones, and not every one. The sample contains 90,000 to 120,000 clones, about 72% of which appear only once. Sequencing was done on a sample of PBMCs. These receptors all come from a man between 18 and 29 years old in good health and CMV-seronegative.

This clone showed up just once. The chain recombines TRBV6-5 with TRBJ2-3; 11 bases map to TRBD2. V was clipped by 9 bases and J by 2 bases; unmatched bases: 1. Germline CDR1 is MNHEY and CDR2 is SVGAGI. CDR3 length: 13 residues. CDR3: CASSGGVTDTQYF. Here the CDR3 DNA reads TGTGCCAGTAGCGGGGGGGTCACAGATACGCAGTATTTT.

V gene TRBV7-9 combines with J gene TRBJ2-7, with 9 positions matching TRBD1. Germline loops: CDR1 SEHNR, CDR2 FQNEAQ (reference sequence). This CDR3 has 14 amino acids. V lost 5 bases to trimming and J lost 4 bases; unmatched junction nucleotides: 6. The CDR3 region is CASSPRTGVYEQYF. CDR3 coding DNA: TGTGCCAGCAGCCCCCGGACAGGGGTGTACGAGCAGTACTTC.

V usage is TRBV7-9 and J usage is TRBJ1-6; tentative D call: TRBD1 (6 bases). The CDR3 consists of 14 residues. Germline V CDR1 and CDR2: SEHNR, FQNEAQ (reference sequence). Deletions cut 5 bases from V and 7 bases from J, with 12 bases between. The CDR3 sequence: CASSPDRQNSPLHF. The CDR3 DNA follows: TGTGCCAGCAGCCCGGACAGACAGAATTCACCCCTCCACTTT.

CDR3 protein: CASSALRPSSGGTQETQYF. CDR3 sequence (DNA): TGTGCCAGCAGTGCCCTTCGTCCCTCAAGCGGGGGTACCCAAGAGACCCAGTACTTC. The V and J genes are TRBV6-1 and TRBJ2-5, with 8 bases that match TRBD2. CDR3 length equals 19 residues. The germline V gene has CDR1 MNHNS and CDR2 SASEGT. V dropped 4 bases and J dropped 1; count of bases not matched to a gene: 17.

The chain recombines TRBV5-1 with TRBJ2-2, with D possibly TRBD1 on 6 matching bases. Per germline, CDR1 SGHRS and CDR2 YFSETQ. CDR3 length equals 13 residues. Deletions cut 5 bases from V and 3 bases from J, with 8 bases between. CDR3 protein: CASRDSDTGELFF. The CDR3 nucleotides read TGCGCCAGCAGGGACAGCGACACCGGGGAGCTGTTTTTT. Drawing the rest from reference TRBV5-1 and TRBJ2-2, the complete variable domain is KAGVTQTPRYLIKTRGQQVTLSCSPISGHRSVSWYQQTPGQGLQFLFEYFSETQRNKGNFPGRFSGRQFSNSRSEMNVSTLELGDSALYLCASRDSDTGELFFGEGSRLTVL.

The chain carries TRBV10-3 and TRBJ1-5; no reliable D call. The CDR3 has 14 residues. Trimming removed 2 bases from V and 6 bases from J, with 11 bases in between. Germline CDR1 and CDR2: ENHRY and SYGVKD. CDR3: CAISERGGSQPQHF. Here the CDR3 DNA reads TGTGCCATCAGTGAGCGGGGAGGTAGTCAGCCCCAGCATTTT.

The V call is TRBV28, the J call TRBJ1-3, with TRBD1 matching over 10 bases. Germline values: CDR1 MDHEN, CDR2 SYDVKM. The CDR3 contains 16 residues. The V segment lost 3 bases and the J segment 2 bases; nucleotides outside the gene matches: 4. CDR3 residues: CASSLRGTGAGNTIYF. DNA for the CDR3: TGTGCCAGCAGTTTGCGAGGGACAGGGGCTGGAAACACCATATATTTT.

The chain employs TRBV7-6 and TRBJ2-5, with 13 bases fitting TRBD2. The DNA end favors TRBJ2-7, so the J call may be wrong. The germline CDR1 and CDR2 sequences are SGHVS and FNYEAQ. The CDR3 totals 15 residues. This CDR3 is CASSPGLAGDYEQYF. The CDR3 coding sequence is TGTGCCAGCAGCCCTGGACTAGCGGGGGACTACGAGCAGTACTTC.

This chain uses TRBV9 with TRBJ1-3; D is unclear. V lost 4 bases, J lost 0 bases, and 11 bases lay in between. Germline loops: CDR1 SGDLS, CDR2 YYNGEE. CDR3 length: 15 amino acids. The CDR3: CASSPGGISGNTIYF. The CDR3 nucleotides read TGTGCCAGCAGCCCGGGAGGGATCTCTGGAAACACCATATATTTT.

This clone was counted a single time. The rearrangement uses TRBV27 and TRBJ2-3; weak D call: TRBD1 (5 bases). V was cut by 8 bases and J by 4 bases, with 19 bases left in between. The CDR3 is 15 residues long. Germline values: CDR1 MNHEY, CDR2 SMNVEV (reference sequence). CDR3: CASRKDGHPADTQYF. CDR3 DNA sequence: TGTGCCAGCCGTAAGGACGGACACCCGGCAGATACGCAGTATTTT.

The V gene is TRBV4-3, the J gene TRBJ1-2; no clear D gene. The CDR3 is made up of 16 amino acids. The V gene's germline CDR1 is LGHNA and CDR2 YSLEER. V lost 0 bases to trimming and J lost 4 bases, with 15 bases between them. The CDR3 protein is CASSQDLGRTLYGYTF. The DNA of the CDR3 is TGCGCCAGCAGCCAAGACTTGGGCAGAACCCTCTATGGCTACACCTTC.

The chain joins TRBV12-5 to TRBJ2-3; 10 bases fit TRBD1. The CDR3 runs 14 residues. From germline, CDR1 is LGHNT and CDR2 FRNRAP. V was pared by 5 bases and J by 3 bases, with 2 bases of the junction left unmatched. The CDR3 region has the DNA TGTGCTAGTGGTACGGGACAGGGGACAGATACGCAGTATTTT. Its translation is CASGTGQGTDTQYF.

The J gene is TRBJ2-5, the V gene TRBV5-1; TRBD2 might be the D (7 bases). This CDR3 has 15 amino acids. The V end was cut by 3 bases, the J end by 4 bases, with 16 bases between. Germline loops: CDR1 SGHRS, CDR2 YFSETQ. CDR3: CASSWRAGAGETQYF. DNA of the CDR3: TGCGCCAGCAGCTGGAGGGCGGGGGCGGGAGAGACCCAGTACTTC. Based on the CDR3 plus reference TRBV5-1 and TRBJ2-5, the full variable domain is KAGVTQTPRYLIKTRGQQVTLSCSPISGHRSVSWYQQTPGQGLQFLFEYFSETQRNKGNFPGRFSGRQFSNSRSEMNVSTLELGDSALYLCASSWRAGAGETQYFGPGTRLLVL.